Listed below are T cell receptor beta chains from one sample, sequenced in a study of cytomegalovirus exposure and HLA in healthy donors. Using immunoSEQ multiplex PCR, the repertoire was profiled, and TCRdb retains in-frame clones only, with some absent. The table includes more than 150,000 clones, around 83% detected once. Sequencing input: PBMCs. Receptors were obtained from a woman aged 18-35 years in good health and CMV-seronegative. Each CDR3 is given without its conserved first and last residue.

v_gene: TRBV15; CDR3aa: ATSRELADTDTQY
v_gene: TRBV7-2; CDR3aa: ASSTRGTTNEKLF
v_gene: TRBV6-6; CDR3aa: ASTSTGYYEAF
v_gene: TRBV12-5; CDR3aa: ASGGQVRNTEAF
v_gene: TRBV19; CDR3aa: ASSMHGQGSPETQY
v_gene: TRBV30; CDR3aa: AWSVQENQPQH
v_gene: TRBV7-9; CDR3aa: ASSPGLAGGETQY
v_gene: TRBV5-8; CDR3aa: ASSLAGTSGYGYT
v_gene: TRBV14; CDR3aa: ASSQVTSGFSYEQY
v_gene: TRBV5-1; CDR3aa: ASSYIQGSRNNEQF
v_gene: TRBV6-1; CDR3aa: ASSEMVGANTEAF
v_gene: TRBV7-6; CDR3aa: ASSLAGGSTEAF
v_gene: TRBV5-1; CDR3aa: ASSGGQGASYEQY
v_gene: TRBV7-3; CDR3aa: ASSSEGSGELF
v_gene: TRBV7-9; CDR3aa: SSSFTGSTGNTEAF
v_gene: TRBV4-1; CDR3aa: ASSPFQRDVGDEQF
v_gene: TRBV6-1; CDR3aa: ASSEGFGGQGY
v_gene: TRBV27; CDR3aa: ASSVRQNEKLF
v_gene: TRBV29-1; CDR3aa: SVEDGLNGDTSTDTQY
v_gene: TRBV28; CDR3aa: ASSLWQGDPYEQY
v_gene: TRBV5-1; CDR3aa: ASSTGHNTGELF
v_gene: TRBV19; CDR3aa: ASSITGQVAHLY
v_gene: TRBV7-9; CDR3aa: ASTSKGGGGYNEQF
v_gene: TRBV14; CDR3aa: ASSHRGYNEQF
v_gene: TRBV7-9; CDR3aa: ASSLSAGAGNTIY
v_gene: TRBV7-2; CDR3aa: ASSPNLNEQF
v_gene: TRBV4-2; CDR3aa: ASSQARGTSGSGGELF
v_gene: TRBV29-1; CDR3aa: SVGLAGAYEQY
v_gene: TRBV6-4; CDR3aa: ASSGQGIRIGNQPQH
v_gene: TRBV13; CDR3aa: ASSLGPNYGYT
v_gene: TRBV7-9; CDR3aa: ASSRPQGTGANVLT
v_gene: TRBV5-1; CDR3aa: ASSLGASGGYEQY
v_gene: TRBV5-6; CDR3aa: ASSLTPGNGYT
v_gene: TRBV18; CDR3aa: ASSWQNTEAF
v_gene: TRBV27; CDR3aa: ASSFAHEQY
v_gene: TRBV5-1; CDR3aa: ASMGAGAAYTEAF
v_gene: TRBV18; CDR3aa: ASSPNNQGHYGYT
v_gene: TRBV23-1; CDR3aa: ASSQPSSGTGKGGNQPQH
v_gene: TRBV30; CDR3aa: AWRTPGQGGVGTQY
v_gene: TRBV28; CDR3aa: ASSLMEVRSGNTIY
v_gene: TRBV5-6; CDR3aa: ASSTGQGPDTQY
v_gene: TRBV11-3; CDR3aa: ASSLSDSSTGELF
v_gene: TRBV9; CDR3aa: ASSPRLVSSQETQY
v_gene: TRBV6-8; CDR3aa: ASSSILGPSSGNTIY
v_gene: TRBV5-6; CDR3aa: ASSQGTGLAKNIQY
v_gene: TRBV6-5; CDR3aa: ASSPGAWDWKEQF
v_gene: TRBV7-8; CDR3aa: ASSPRRLYGGETQY
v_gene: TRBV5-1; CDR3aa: ASSFGPYDREGYGYT
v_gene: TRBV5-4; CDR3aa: ASNLDRGGNEQY
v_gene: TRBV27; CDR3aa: ASTKRETAETQY
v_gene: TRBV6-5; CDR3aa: ASSGQDSEAF
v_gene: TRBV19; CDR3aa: ASSISTGVGYEQY
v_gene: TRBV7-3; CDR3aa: ASSPGTAEGYT